The 5 T cell receptor beta chains given below trace back to one sample, sequenced in a study of control samples from healthy donors and cancer patients (dated by TCRdb to 2018 to 2020). Receptors were amplified or captured by the immunoSEQ multiplex PCR assay. Held by TCRdb, this immuneACCESS table contains in-frame sequences only and omits some clones. Under half of the omission traces to an unresolved V gene where checked; the cause of the rest is unknown. Here the sample has about 230,000 clones; around 79% occur a single time. About an eighth of the sample is in the top ten clones. Sequencing used PBMCs. The receptors come from a woman aged 60 to 75 with lung cancer.

This clone has more than one count but fewer than ten. The chain combines TRBV14 with TRBJ2-1, with 9 bases identical to TRBD2. V lost 0 bases and J lost 9; bases outside the gene matches: 6. The CDR3 loop spans 15 amino acids. The germline gives CDR1 SGHDN, CDR2 FVKESK. The CDR3 DNA reads TGTGCCAGCAGCCAAGATCTCGGCGGGAGGGCTGAGCAGTTCTTC. Its protein is CASSQDLGGRAEQFF.

The chain has TRBV2 and TRBJ1-1; D gene uncertain. With 8 bases removed from V and 0 bases from J, the gap between germline ends came to 13 bases. CDR3 length: 14 amino acids. The germline V gene encodes CDR1 SNHLY and CDR2 FYNNEI. CDR3 in amino acids: CASRQAFMNTEAFF. CDR3 bases: TGTGCCAGCCGCCAGGCGTTTATGAACACTGAAGCTTTCTTT.

In DNA, the CDR3 is TGCAGCGTTGTTTCCAGTGGGAATGAAAAACTGTTTTTT. As protein: CSVVSSGNEKLFF. The genes are TRBV29-1 and TRBJ1-4; D unclear. Germline CDR1 reads SQVTM; CDR2 reads ANQGSEA. The CDR3 has 13 residues. Trimming took 4 bases from V and 5 from J, leaving 11 bases between them.

This clone appeared a single time. The genes are TRBV5-1 and TRBJ2-3; the match to TRBD2 covers 8 bases. The CDR3 is made up of 16 amino acids. Germline-derived CDR1 and CDR2 are SGHRS and YFSETQ. J gave up 6 bases and V 0 bases, and 9 bases lay outside the gene matches. Here the CDR3 DNA reads TGCGCCAGCAGCTTGGGCCGCCCTAGCGGGTGGGATACGCAGTATTTT. It is translated as CASSLGRPSGWDTQYF.

The chain joins TRBV7-9 to TRBJ2-1; 9 bases match TRBD2. Per germline, CDR1 SEHNR and CDR2 FQNEAQ (reference sequence). J gave up 10 bases and V 0 bases, and 10 bases lay outside the gene matches. The CDR3 consists of 16 residues. CDR3 region: CASSLALAGAHPEQFF. CDR3 in DNA: TGTGCCAGCAGCTTAGCGTTAGCGGGGGCCCACCCCGAGCAGTTCTTC.